The sequence of this T cell receptor (beta chain) was determined in a study of T-cell reconstitution after alpha-beta-depleted transplantation in children. General study findings and limits: Several hundred graft clones that had expanded were reportedly the source of alpha-beta T cells about two months after transplant.

To note about this clonotype: What it binds is unknown.

Library preparation (for TCRbeta) was performed with unique molecular identifiers. TCRdb reprocessed the PCR reads via MiXCR and lists one record per CDR3 protein. In the table there are 200,000 to 300,000 distinct CDR3 sequences, around 25% of which are singletons. CDR1 and CDR2 from the germline V gene are DFQATT and SNEGSKA (reference sequence). The CDR3 runs to 11 residues. V was shortened by 2 bases and J by 6 bases, with 7 bases between the two germline ends. V gene TRBV20-1 combines with J gene TRBJ2-5; D gene uncertain. The source of this sequence is a girl aged 2 to 10 with Fanconi anemia, due to receive a stem cell transplant. Sequenced here: PBMCs, sampled before TCRalphabeta/CD19-depleted stem cell transplant. The CDR3: CSARSGQTQYF. The CDR3 DNA sequence: TGCAGTGCTAGAAGTGGGCAGACCCAGTACTTC.